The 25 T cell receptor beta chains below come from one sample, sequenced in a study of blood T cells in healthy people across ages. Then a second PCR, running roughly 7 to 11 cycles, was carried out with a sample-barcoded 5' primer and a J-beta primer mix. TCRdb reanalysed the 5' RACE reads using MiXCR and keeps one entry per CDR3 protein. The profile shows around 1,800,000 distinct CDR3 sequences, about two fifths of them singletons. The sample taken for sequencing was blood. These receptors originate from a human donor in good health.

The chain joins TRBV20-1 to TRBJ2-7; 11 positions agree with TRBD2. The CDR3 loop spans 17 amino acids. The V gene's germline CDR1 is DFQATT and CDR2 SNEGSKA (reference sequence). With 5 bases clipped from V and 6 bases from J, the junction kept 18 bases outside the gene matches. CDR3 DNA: TGCAGTGCTGGCCAGGCTAGCGGGGGGCCATCCCTCTCCGAGCAGTACTTC. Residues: CSAGQASGGPSLSEQYF.

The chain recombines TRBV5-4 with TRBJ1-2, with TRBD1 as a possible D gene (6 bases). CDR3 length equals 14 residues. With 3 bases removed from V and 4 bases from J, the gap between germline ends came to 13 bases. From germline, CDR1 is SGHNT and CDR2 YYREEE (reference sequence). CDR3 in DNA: TGTGCCAGCAGCTCCGGGGGCCCTGTCTATGGCTACACCTTC. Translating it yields CASSSGGPVYGYTF. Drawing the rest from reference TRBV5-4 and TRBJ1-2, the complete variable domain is ETGVTQSPTHLIKTRGQQVTLRCSSQSGHNTVSWYQQALGQGPQFIFQYYREEENGRGNFPPRFSGLQFPNYSSELNVNALELDDSALYLCASSSGGPVYGYTFGSGTRLTVV.

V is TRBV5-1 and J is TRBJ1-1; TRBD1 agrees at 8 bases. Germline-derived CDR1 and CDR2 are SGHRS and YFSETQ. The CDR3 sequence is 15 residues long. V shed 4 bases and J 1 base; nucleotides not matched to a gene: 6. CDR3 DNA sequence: TGCGCCAGCAGCCTTGGACAGGGAAAGAACACTGAAGCTTTCTTT. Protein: CASSLGQGKNTEAFF.

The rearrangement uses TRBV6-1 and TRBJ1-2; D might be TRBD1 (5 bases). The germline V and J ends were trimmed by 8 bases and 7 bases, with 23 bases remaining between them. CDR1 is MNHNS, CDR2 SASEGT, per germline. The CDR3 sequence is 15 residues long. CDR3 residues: CASQEPGRSGGGYTF. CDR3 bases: TGTGCCAGCCAGGAACCGGGACGAAGCGGCGGTGGCTACACCTTC.

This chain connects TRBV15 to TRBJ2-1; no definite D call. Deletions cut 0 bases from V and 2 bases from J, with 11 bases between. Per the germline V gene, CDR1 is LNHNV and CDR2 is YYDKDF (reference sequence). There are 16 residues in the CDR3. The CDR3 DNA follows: TGTGCCACCAGCAGAGAAGGAGATCCCACCTACAATGAGCAGTTCTTC. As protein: CATSREGDPTYNEQFF.

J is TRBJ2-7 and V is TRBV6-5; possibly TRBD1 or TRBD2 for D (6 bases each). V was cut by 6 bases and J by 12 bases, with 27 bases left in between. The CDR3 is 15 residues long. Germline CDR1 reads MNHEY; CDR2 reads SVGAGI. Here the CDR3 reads CASSRGNTGTAGSYF. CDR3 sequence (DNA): TGTGCCAGCAGCCGTGGCAATACAGGGACGGCGGGGTCGTACTTC.

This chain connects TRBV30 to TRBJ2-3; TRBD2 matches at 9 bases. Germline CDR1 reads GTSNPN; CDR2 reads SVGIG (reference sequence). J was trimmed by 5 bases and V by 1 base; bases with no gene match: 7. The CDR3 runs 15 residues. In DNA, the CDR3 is TGTGCCTGGAGTGCTTTGCGGGGGGGCCAAGATACGCAGTATTTT. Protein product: CAWSALRGGQDTQYF.

The DNA for the CDR3 is TGTGCCACCAGTGATTTCCAAAGATCCGGGGAGCTGTTTTTT. Its protein product is CATSDFQRSGELFF. The chain combines TRBV24-1 with TRBJ2-2; D call uncertain. Germline CDR1 reads KGHDR; CDR2 reads SFDVKD. Trimming cost V 1 base and J 6 bases, with 8 bases left between them. The CDR3 has 14 residues.

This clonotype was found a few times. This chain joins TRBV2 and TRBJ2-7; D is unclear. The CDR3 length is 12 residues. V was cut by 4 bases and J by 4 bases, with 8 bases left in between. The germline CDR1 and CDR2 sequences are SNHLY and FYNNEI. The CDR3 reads CASSGAAYEQYF. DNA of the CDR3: TGTGCCAGCAGTGGGGCCGCTTACGAGCAGTACTTC.

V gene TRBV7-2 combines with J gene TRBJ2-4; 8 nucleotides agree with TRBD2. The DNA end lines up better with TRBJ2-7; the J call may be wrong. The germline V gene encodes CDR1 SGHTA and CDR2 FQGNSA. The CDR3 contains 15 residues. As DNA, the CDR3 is TGTGCCAGCAGCAGCGGACTAGCTCGAACCTACGAGCAGTACTTC. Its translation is CASSSGLARTYEQYF.

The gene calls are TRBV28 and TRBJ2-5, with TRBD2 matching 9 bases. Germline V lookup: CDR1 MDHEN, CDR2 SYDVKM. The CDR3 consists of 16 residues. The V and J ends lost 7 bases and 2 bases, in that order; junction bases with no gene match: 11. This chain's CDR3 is CASNSQGSGGQETQYF. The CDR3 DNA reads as TGTGCCAGCAACTCCCAGGGTAGCGGGGGACAAGAGACCCAGTACTTC. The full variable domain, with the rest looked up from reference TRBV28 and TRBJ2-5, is DVKVTQSSRYLVKRTGEKVFLECVQDMDHENMFWYRQDPGLGLRLIYFSYDVKMKEKGDIPEGYSVSREKKERFSLILESASTNQTSMYLCASNSQGSGGQETQYFGPGTRLLVL.

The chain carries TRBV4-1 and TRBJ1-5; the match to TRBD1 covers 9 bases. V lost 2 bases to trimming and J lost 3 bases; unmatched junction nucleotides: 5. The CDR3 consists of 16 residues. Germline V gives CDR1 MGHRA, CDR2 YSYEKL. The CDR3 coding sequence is TGCGCCAGCAGCCAACCGGGACAGGGTCTCAATCAGCCCCAGCATTTT. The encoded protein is CASSQPGQGLNQPQHF.

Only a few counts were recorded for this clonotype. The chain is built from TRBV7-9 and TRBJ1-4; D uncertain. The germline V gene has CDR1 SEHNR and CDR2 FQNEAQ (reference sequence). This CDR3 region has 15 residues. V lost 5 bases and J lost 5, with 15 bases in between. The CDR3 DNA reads TGTGCCAGCAGCCCCACCTCCGATCAAAATGAAAAACTGTTTTTT. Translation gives CASSPTSDQNEKLFF.

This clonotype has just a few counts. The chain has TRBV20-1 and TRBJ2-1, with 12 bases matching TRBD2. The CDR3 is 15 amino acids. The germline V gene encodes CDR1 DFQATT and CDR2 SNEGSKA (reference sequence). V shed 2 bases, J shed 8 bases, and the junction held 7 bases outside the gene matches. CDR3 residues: CSARPPSGGAYEQFF. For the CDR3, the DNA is TGCAGTGCTAGACCTCCTAGCGGGGGGGCCTATGAGCAGTTCTTC.

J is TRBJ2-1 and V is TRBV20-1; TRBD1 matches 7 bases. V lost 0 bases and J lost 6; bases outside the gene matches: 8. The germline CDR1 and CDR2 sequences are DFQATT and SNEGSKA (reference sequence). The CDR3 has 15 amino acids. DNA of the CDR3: TGCAGTGCTAGAGATACAAGGGGGCCAGGCAATGAGCAGTTCTTC. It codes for CSARDTRGPGNEQFF.

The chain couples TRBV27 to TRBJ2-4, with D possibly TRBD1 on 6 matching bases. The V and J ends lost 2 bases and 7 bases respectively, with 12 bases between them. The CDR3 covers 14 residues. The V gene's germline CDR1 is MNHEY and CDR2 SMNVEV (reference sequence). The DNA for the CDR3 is TGTGCCAGCAGTTTAAGGGGGTCTTTCAACATTCAGTACTTC. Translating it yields CASSLRGSFNIQYF.

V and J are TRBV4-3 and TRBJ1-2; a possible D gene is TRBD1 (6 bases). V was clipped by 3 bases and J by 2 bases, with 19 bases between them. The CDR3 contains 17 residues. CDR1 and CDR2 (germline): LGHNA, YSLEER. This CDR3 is CASSQDLLTGLNYGYTF. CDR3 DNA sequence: TGCGCCAGCAGCCAGGACCTCCTGACAGGTTTAAACTATGGCTACACCTTC.

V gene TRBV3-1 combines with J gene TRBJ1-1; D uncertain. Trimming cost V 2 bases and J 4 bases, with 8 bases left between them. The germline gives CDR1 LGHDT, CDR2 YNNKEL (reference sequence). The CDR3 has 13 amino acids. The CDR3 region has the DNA TGTGCCAGCAGCCAACGGGATCCCACTGAAGCTTTCTTT. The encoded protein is CASSQRDPTEAFF.

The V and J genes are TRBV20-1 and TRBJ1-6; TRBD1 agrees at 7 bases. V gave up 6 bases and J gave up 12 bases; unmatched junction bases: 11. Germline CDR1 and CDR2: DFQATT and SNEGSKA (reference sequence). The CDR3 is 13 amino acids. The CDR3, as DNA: TGCAGTGCCAGGGAAACAGGGGAGGGACCCCTCCACTTT. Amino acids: CSARETGEGPLHF.

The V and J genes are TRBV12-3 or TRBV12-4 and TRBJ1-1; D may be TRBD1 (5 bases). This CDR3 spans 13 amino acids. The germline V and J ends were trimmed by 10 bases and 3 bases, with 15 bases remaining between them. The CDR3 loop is CATHQGPYTEAFF. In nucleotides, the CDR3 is TGTGCCACCCACCAGGGTCCGTACACTGAAGCTTTCTTT.

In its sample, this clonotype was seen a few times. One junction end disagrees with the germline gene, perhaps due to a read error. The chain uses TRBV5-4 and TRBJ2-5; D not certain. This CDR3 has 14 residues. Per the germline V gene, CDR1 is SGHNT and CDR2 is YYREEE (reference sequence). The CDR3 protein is CASSHGLPKETRYF. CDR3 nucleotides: TGTGCCAGCAGCCATGGGCTACCGAAAGAGACCCGGTACTTC.

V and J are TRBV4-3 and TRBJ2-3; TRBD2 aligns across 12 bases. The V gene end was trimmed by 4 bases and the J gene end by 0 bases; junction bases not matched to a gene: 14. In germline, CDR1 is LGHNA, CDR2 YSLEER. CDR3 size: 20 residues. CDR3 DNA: TGCGCCAGCAGCCTCCGATACGGGGCTAGCGGGGGGGTTAGCACAGATACGCAGTATTTT. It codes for CASSLRYGASGGVSTDTQYF.

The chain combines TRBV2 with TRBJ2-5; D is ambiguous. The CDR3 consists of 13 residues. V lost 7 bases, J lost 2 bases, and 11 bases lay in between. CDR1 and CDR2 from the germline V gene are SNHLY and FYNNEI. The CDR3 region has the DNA TGTGCCAGCACTAGGCCTTTACAAGAGACCCAGTACTTC. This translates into CASTRPLQETQYF. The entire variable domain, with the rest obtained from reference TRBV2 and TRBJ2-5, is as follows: EPEVTQTPSHQVTQMGQEVILRCVPISNHLYFYWYRQILGQKVEFLVSFYNNEISEKSEIFDDQFSVERPDGSNFTLKIRSTKLEDSAMYFCASTRPLQETQYFGPGTRLLVL.

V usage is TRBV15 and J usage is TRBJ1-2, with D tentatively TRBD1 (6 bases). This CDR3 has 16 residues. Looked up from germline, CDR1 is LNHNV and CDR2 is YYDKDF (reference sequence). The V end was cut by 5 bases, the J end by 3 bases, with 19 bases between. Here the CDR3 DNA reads TGTGCCACCAGCCGTTCATCACGGGACACCCACTATGGCTACACCTTC. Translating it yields CATSRSSRDTHYGYTF.

The CDR3 DNA sequence: TGTGCCAGCAGCTTAGGCTGGGAACGGAACACTGAAGCTTTCTTT. This sequence encodes CASSLGWERNTEAFF. The rearrangement links TRBV7-6 to TRBJ1-1; D gene unclear. V dropped 1 base and J dropped 1 base, with 10 bases sitting between them. CDR1 SGHVS and CDR2 FNYEAQ come from the germline V gene. The length of the CDR3 is 15 residues.